This TCR beta chain was recovered during a study of cytomegalovirus exposure and HLA in healthy donors (dated by TCRdb to about 2017). A note on the overall study: According to an earlier analysis of several hundred of the donors, some 180 million T cells yielded roughly 100 million unique TCR beta sequences and 250 to 350 Gb of sequence data. Because of strong linkage in the cohort, five DR-DQ haplotypes were treated as single units for association and clustering. Across approximately 400 genotyped donors of the cohort, an average of about 240,000 unique TCR beta nucleotide sequences per donor were sequenced, and roughly a sixth of those sequences were non-productive. Along with the approximately 600-subject first cohort, a separate validation cohort of around 110 different subjects was used. The later analysis used no new phenotypic data to find candidate immune exposures, relying instead on TCR beta sequences and their occurrence across donors. Class I and class II HLA loci were covered by the typing at four-digit resolution. To predict cytomegalovirus infection status, the study brought together high-throughput TCR immunosequencing, statistical association of individual TCRs with disease status, and machine learning. An earlier analysis of around 580 of the donors used high-throughput TCR beta sequencing to judge whether each TCR beta V gene segment behaved as functional or pseudogenic. Every repertoire in the discovery cohort had been generated on one and the same sequencing platform. About 300 gigabases of sequencing data and some 85 million unique TCR sequences were included in an early release covering about 600 HLA-typed donors. The number of typed donors differed by locus: about 629-640 for A, B, C, DRB1 and DQB1; 522 for DQA1; approximately 600 for DPA1; and some 430 for DPB1. The study profiled the T cell repertoires of 500 to 800 subjects by immunosequencing and related them to cytomegalovirus serostatus. Donor age, sex, ethnicity and CMV serostatus were compiled alongside the repertoire data. In a later genetic analysis, genome-wide SNP genotypes for 398 of the 666 donors were used, and that subset was treated as a discovery cohort. A later analysis re-examined previously published TCR beta repertoires from just over 650 donors and added high-resolution HLA genotyping to investigate patterns of TCR occurrence. Among the roughly 400 genotyped donors, around 81% belonged to the genetic ancestry cluster associated with self-reported Caucasian donors. The aim of the study was to test whether cataloging public T cell receptors could identify signatures of past pathogen exposure. Broader findings and caveats from the paper: A later genetic analysis reported fewer N-insertions in productive TCRs among donors in an Asian-associated ancestry cluster than the roughly 670-donor mean. In both the original and validation cohorts, the classifier was reported to diagnose cytomegalovirus status with high specificity and sensitivity. A further reported finding was that TCR beta sequences accurately predicted the HLA-A and HLA-B alleles for most subjects in the first cohort. In a later analysis, around 17,000 TCR beta sequences were associated with specific HLA alleles at a false discovery rate of 0.05. The study listed 170 or so TCR beta chains as associated with cytomegalovirus. The cohort was sequenced for TCR beta chains only, and without alpha or paired-chain data the features that could be detected were limited. The 87-base-pair reads could not distinguish some IMGT-functional V segments, including TRBV6-2 and TRBV6-3, so those segments were excluded. In a later analysis, the rate of TCR association differed among HLA loci, with DRB1 alleles having the most associated TCRs and HLA-C alleles having the fewest. For the cohort, immune exposure information was limited to CMV serostatus. Because HLA typing was missing for some donors at each locus, association tests included only the typed subset. When HLA alleles, especially DR and DQ, strongly co-occurred, TCR associations were difficult to assign to individual alleles. An association between a missense DCLRE1C variant and V-gene and J-gene trimming of TCR beta chains was found in a later genetic analysis and replicated in an independent cohort. A few of the identified cytomegalovirus-associated TCR beta chains were confirmed in vitro to be specific for cytomegalovirus antigens. The authors suggested that the approach could potentially be generalized to other disease states and immunological phenotypes. A cluster of highly shared sequence variants was judged likely to represent a technical artifact of the sequencing pipeline. Because counts were too low, more than 15 rarely observed V segments, including chromosome 9 orphons, were excluded from the earlier analysis of around 590 of the donors. Compared with equally common non-associated chains, HLA-associated TCR beta chains in a later analysis were more clonally expanded and had lower generation probabilities. While some public TCRs were present in many individuals, most TCR sequences turned up only very rarely across donors. Several of the top co-occurrence clusters appeared to be linked to parvovirus B19, influenza, CMV and Epstein-Barr virus, according to a later analysis. Most CMV-associated TCR beta chains appeared to be HLA-restricted in a later analysis, and the HLA associations seemed to be driven largely by CMV exposure. In an earlier analysis of around 500 of the donors, most TCR beta V segments appeared in productive rearrangements about 87% or about 30% of the time, broadly matching IMGT annotations. Roughly uniform sequencing depth across donors was assumed in presence/absence analyses, although this assumption may not hold. Correlated functional status among segregating V segments might be attributable to linkage disequilibrium, but an unknown experimental factor could not be ruled out.

The CDR3 covers 15 residues, taking in both the cysteine and the phenylalanine. The sequence is cut down to CDR3 DNA, 45 bases in frame from base 1. Relative to germline, V is 3 bases shorter and J is 4 bases shorter, with 10 bases between their ends. The germline V gene (reference sequence) specifies LNHDA as CDR1 and SQIVND as CDR2. Receptor amplification or capture employed the immunoSEQ multiplex PCR assay. The multiplex PCR relied on a mix of 60 forward primers for TCR Vbeta segments and 13 reverse primers for TCR Jbeta segments. The CDR3 region of rearranged TCR beta genes was amplified from genomic DNA by a multiplex PCR assay. The Illumina HiSeq System was used to sequence the amplified TCR beta libraries as 87-base-pair reads. As for how the authors treated the data: A later analysis tallied 80 million to 95 million unique TCR beta chains across the approximately 670 repertoires, and approximately 12 million of those chains were shared by two or more donors. Raw reads were error-corrected and collapsed into unique sequences by a nearest-neighbor algorithm in which closely related sequences were merged to remove PCR and sequencing errors. V, D and J gene segments were assigned by aligning CDR3 sequences to IMGT reference sequences. For a sequence to be retained, at least a six-nucleotide match to both a V gene segment and a J gene segment was required. Rearrangements were called productive when the CDR3 lacked stop codons and stayed in frame with V and J; all others were non-productive. CDR3 was defined according to IMGT convention as the region running from the second conserved V-encoded cysteine to the conserved J-encoded phenylalanine. Sequences without an unambiguous match to a single V gene segment were excluded from the earlier analysis of about 600 of the donors. In an earlier analysis of approximately 560 of the donors, a V segment was called functional when productive rearrangements were above 56.7%, and segregating when the standard deviation between donors exceeded 5%. A statistical classification framework was developed to diagnose cytomegalovirus status using the catalog of TCR beta chain sequences. In a later analysis, TCR nucleotide sequences were compared against IMGT/GENE-DB human TR gene sequences so that V and J genes could be assigned. In a later analysis, CDR3 sequences and most-parsimonious VDJ recombination scenarios were assigned using the TCRdist pipeline. In a later analysis, each TCR beta chain was defined by its CDR3 amino acid sequence together with its V-gene family, and reads lacking a unique V-gene family were excluded. As a way to deal with suspected cross-contamination and a sequencing artifact, a later analysis dropped 450 to 600 nucleotide sequences that were highly shared and had low generation probability. In a later analysis, a clonal expansion index for each public chain was calculated from normalized within-repertoire ranks of inferred template counts. Generation probabilities in a later analysis came from a VDJ recombination model fitted to out-of-frame rearrangements, and those results were checked against IGoR. A later analysis scored TCR-TCR, TCR-HLA and TCR-CMV co-occurrence with hypergeometric tests, applying a repertoire-size bias correction to TCR pairs. To estimate false discovery rates, a later analysis permuted the HLA or CMV assignments 20 times. A later analysis grouped co-occurring TCRs with DBSCAN, adding TCRdist sequence similarity when clustering within HLA-allele-positive subsets. For co-occurrence clustering, repertoires with fewer than 30,000 or more than 120,000 public chains were excluded, along with several repertoires with anomalous nucleotide sharing. This is the immuneACCESS table as TCRdb keeps it, with only in-frame sequences that have V and J called. A part of the clones is gone; compared with another copy, unresolved V genes explain less than half, and the rest is unexplained. For V, J and clone size, that table is used; D and trimming come from the DNA. The table for this sample lists 100,000 to 150,000 clones; 70% to 90% of them were counted only once. The ten largest clones capture about 1.5% of the sample.

On this clone itself: Its antigen is not yet known. No much larger clone exists at a distance of one base, and base qualities are not known.

In total, roughly 710 healthy bone marrow donors made up the cohort. At the time of sampling, all cohort members were nominally healthy, though unrecorded immune exposures were likely present. The donor tested CMV seronegative, placing the donor among the 350 to 400 seronegative members of the cohort. Each donor provided a peripheral blood sample, and peripheral blood mononuclear cells were used for TCR beta sequencing. Genomic DNA extraction from the blood cell samples was performed with the Qiagen DNeasy Blood Extraction Kit. The specimen was PBMCs. The chain uses TRBV19 and TRBJ1-6, and TRBD1 may be the D gene, going by 5 matching bases. This sequence originates from a boy between 10 and 17 years old in good health and CMV-seronegative. The DNA is TGTGCCAGTAGTATTACACAGGATTATAATTCACCCCTCCACTTT. Its coded protein is CASSITQDYNSPLHF.